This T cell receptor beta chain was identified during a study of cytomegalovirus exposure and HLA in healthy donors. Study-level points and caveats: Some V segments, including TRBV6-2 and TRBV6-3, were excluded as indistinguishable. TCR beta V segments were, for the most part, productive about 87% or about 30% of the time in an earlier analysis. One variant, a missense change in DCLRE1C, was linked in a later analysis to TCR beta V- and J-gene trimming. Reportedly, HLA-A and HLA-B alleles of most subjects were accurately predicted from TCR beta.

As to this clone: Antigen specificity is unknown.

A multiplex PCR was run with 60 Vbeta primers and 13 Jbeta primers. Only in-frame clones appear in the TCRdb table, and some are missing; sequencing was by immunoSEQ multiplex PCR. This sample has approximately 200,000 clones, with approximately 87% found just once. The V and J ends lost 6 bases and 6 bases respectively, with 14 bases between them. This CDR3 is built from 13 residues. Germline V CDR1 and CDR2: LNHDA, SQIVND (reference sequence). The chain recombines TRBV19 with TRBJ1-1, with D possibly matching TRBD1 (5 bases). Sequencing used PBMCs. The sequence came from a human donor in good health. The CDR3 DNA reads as TGTGCCAGTAGCCCGCGGGGGAGCCCTGAAGCTTTCTTT. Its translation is CASSPRGSPEAFF.